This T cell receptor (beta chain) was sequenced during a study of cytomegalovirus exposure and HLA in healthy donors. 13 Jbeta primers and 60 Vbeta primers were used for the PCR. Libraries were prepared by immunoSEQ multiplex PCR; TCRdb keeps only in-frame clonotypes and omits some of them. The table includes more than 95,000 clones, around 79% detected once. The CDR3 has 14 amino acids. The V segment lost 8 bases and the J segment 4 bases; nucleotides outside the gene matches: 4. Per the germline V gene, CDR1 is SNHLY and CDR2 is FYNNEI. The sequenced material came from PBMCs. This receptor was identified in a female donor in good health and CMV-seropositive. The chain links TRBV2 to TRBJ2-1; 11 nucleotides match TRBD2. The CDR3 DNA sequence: TGTGCCAGCCGCGGGACTAGCGGTTACAATGAGCAGTTCTTC. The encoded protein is CASRGTSGYNEQFF.